The 20 T cell receptor beta chains in this list originate from one sample, sequenced in a study of CD8 T cells in Susac syndrome. Random hexamers primed reverse transcription of about 0.5 to 1 ug RNA. TCRdb independently ran MiXCR on the immunoSEQ multiplex PCR reads; one entry per CDR3 protein. The sample yields 150,000 to 190,000 distinct CDR3 sequences, over 85% seen once. Source material: CD8+ T cells from PBMCs. The source of these receptors is a human donor with multiple sclerosis.

The genes are TRBV7-9 and TRBJ2-1, with D unclear. The CDR3 sequence is 15 residues long. Germline values: CDR1 SEHNR, CDR2 FQNEAQ (reference sequence). Trimming stripped 1 base from V and 2 bases from J, with 9 bases between. CDR3 amino acids: CASSLGTNPYNEQFF. The CDR3 nucleotides are TGTGCCAGCAGCTTAGGAACGAACCCCTACAATGAGCAGTTCTTC.

The rearrangement uses TRBV19 and TRBJ2-7; possibly TRBD2 for D (5 bases). Germline CDR1 and CDR2: LNHDA and SQIVND (reference sequence). Between the trimmed V and J ends, which lost 2 bases and 0 bases, there was a span of 8 bases. There are 14 residues in the CDR3. This chain's CDR3 is CASSISGASYEQYF. The CDR3 coding sequence is TGTGCCAGTAGTATAAGCGGAGCCTCCTACGAGCAGTACTTC. The complete variable domain, with remaining parts taken from reference TRBV19 and TRBJ2-7, reads DGGITQSPKYLFRKEGQNVTLSCEQNLNHDAMYWYRQDPGQGLRLIYYSQIVNDFQKGDIAEGYSVSREKKESFPLTVTSAQKNPTAFYLCASSISGASYEQYFGPGTRLTVT.

The rearrangement joins TRBV20-1 to TRBJ2-1; 11 bases fit TRBD2. CDR1 DFQATT and CDR2 SNEGSKA come from the germline V gene (reference sequence). CDR3 length equals 18 residues. Germline trimming cut 1 base from V and 8 bases from J; bases unmatched to any gene: 16. The chain's CDR3 is CSARVPSLAGGLSDEQFF. CDR3 in DNA: TGCAGTGCTAGAGTCCCTTCCCTAGCGGGGGGCCTTTCAGATGAGCAGTTCTTC.

Only one count was recorded for this clonotype. V is TRBV10-3 and J is TRBJ2-7; weak D call: TRBD1 (6 bases). The germline V gene encodes CDR1 ENHRY and CDR2 SYGVKD. Trimming took off 4 bases at V and 3 bases at J, with 10 bases between the two ends. The CDR3 contains 13 residues. The CDR3 sequence is CAISGDTYYEQYF. The CDR3, as DNA: TGTGCCATCAGTGGGGACACCTACTACGAGCAGTACTTC.

The rearrangement uses TRBV19 and TRBJ1-1; TRBD1 might be the D (5 bases). Trimming removed 4 bases at V and 10 bases at J, with 22 bases between. The CDR3 consists of 15 residues. Per germline, CDR1 LNHDA and CDR2 SQIVND (reference sequence). The CDR3, as DNA: TGTGCCAGTAGTAACGAAGGGACCCTCGCTCTCGGAGCTTTCTTT. Its protein product is CASSNEGTLALGAFF.

J is TRBJ1-6 and V is TRBV2; no clear D. The germline CDR1 and CDR2 sequences are SNHLY and FYNNEI. V gave up 1 base and J gave up 7 bases, with 11 bases separating them. This CDR3 is 15 amino acids long. The CDR3 reads CASSEGSPVNSPLHF. In DNA, the CDR3 is TGTGCCAGCAGTGAAGGAAGTCCCGTGAATTCACCCCTCCACTTT.

The V call is TRBV25-1, the J call TRBJ1-2, with 8 bases that match TRBD1. Trimming at V came to 10 bases and at J to 4 bases, leaving 5 bases not matched to a gene. Germline V gene sequence: CDR1 MGHDK, CDR2 SYGVNS. The CDR3 has 12 amino acids. The CDR3 reads CATGGAGYGYTF. Here the CDR3 DNA reads TGTGCCACAGGGGGCGCTGGCTATGGCTACACCTTC.

CDR3 coding DNA: TGTGCCAGCAGTTCACAGCGGCGGTACTACGAGCAGTACTTC. It is translated as CASSSQRRYYEQYF. The chain links TRBV6-2 or TRBV6-3 to TRBJ2-7, with D tentatively TRBD2 (5 bases). Germline V gene lookup returns CDR1 MNHEY and CDR2 SVGEGT. There are 14 residues in the CDR3. Trimming took 4 bases from V and 3 from J, leaving 13 bases between them.

Regarding this clonotype: The junction differs from germline at one of its ends, possibly a read error. The rearrangement uses TRBV9 and TRBJ1-5, with D unclear. Per the germline V gene, CDR1 is SGDLS and CDR2 is YYNGEE. CDR3 length equals 13 residues. The CDR3 region has the DNA TGTGCCAGCAGCGTAGCTAGCGATCAGCCCCAGCATTTT. Amino acid sequence: CASSVASDQPQHF.

This CDR3 is CASSGDRGWNQPQHF. The CDR3 coding sequence is TGTGCCAGCAGTGGAGACAGGGGGTGGAATCAGCCCCAGCATTTT. The chain carries TRBV12-3 or TRBV12-4 and TRBJ1-5; 9 positions match TRBD1. Losses at the gene ends were 5 bases for V and 4 bases for J; bases not matched to a gene: 6. The CDR3 spans 15 residues.

The chain links TRBV20-1 to TRBJ2-5, with D uncertain. Trimming took 0 bases from V and 5 from J, leaving 22 bases between them. Germline V lookup: CDR1 DFQATT, CDR2 SNEGSKA (reference sequence). The CDR3 loop spans 17 amino acids. This chain's CDR3 is CSARDDPGRSLRETQYF. DNA of the CDR3: TGCAGTGCTAGAGATGATCCCGGGCGGTCGCTTCGGGAGACCCAGTACTTC.

The genes are TRBV28 and TRBJ2-7; D not resolved. Germline-derived CDR1 and CDR2 are MDHEN and SYDVKM. The CDR3 has 14 amino acids. The V gene lost 3 bases and the J gene lost 1 base, with 10 bases spanning the gap. The CDR3 region is CASSLNGRSYEQYF. In DNA, the CDR3 is TGTGCCAGCAGTTTGAATGGCAGATCCTACGAGCAGTACTTC.

The genes are TRBV5-6 and TRBJ1-1, with 8 bases identical to TRBD1. The trim removed 3 bases at V and 7 bases at J, leaving 5 bases unmatched. CDR1 is SGHDT and CDR2 is YYEEEE in the germline V gene. This CDR3 contains 13 residues. For the CDR3, the DNA is TGTGCCAGCAGCTGGACAGGGCGGATTGAAGCTTTCTTT. It codes for CASSWTGRIEAFF.

The chain links TRBV14 to TRBJ2-7; TRBD1 aligns across 7 bases. There are 15 residues in the CDR3. The germline CDR1 and CDR2 sequences are SGHDN and FVKESK. Germline trimming cut 5 bases from V and 4 bases from J; bases unmatched to any gene: 11. Here the CDR3 reads CASSIRQGIGYEQYF. CDR3 DNA: TGTGCCAGCAGCATCCGACAGGGAATCGGGTACGAGCAGTACTTC.

In this sample, this clonotype turned up once. The chain carries TRBV7-3 and TRBJ2-1, with TRBD2 identical over 12 bases. This CDR3 has 16 amino acids. CDR1 and CDR2 from the germline V gene are SGHTA and FQGTGA. V lost 5 bases and J lost 5; bases outside the gene matches: 7. The CDR3 nucleotides read TGTGCCAGCAGCACCCTAGCGGGGGGGCTAGACAATGAGCAGTTCTTC. This gives the protein CASSTLAGGLDNEQFF.

The chain combines TRBV7-8 with TRBJ1-6; D perhaps matches TRBD1 (6 bases). Trimming left V 0 bases short and J 17 bases short, with 14 bases between. This CDR3 has 13 residues. Germline values: CDR1 SGHVS, CDR2 FQNEAQ. CDR3 DNA sequence: TGTGCCAGCAGCTTAGCGAGTTTGGGGGCAGTCCACTTT. Its translation is CASSLASLGAVHF.

To note about this clonotype: A read error may account for a junction end that differs from germline. The rearrangement joins TRBV30 to TRBJ2-7; D perhaps matches TRBD1 (7 bases). The CDR3 contains 13 residues. CDR1 and CDR2 (germline): GTSNPN, SVGIG (reference sequence). The CDR3 sequence is CAGRWDSSYEQYF. Written as DNA, the CDR3 is TGTGCCGGGAGGTGGGACAGCTCCTACGAGCAGTACTTC.

The chain joins TRBV29-1 to TRBJ2-1, with D tentatively TRBD2 (5 bases). The germline gives CDR1 SQVTM, CDR2 ANQGSEA. The CDR3 is 15 amino acids. V gave up 7 bases and J gave up 0 bases, with 16 bases separating them. The CDR3 region is CSAGVRASSYNEQFF. The CDR3 nucleotides read TGCAGCGCCGGGGTGAGGGCAAGCTCCTACAATGAGCAGTTCTTC.

The CDR3, as DNA: TGTGCCAGCAGCCCGGGTGCTAGCGGGGGGGGATATACGCAGTATTTT. This gives the protein CASSPGASGGGYTQYF. This chain uses TRBV3-1 with TRBJ2-3, with 12 positions matching TRBD2. Per germline, CDR1 LGHDT and CDR2 YNNKEL (reference sequence). The CDR3 totals 16 residues. The V and J ends lost 4 bases and 7 bases, in that order; junction bases with no gene match: 9.

The gene calls are TRBV7-9 and TRBJ2-4, with 7 bases aligning to TRBD1. In germline, CDR1 is SEHNR, CDR2 FQNEAQ (reference sequence). The junction had 4 bases not matched to a gene; V was cut back by 5 bases and J by 0 bases. CDR3 length equals 15 residues. The CDR3 region is CASSTGQAAKNIQYF. Written as DNA, the CDR3 is TGTGCCAGCAGCACCGGACAGGCAGCCAAAAACATTCAGTACTTC.